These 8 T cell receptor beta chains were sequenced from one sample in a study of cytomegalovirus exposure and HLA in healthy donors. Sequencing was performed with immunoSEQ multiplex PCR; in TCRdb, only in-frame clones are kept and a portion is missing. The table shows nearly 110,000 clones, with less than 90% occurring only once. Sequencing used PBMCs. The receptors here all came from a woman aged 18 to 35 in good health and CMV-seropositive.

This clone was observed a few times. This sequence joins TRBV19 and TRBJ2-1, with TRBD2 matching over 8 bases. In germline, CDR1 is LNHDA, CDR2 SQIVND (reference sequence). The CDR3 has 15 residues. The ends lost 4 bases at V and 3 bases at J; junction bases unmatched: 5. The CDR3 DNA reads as TGTGCCAGTAGTACCGTAGCGGGAAGCTACAATGAGCAGTTCTTC. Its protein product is CASSTVAGSYNEQFF.

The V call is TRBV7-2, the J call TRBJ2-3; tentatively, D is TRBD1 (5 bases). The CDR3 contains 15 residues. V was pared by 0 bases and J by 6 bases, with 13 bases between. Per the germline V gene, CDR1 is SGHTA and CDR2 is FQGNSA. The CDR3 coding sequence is TGTGCCAGCAGCTTAGCGGCAGGGATAATGGATACGCAGTATTTT. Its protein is CASSLAAGIMDTQYF.

Here the CDR3 reads CASSDGPLGYTEAFF. The CDR3 nucleotides read TGTGCCAGCAGTGACGGTCCACTCGGGTACACTGAAGCTTTCTTT. The rearrangement uses TRBV6-4 and TRBJ1-1; no definite D call. Trimming removed 2 bases from V and 3 bases from J, with 13 bases in between. This CDR3 comprises 15 residues. Germline V gene data show CDR1 as MRHNA and CDR2 as SNTAGT.

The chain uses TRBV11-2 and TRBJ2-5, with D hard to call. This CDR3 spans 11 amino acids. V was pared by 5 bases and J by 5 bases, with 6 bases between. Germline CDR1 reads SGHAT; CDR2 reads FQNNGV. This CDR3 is CASSAGETQYF. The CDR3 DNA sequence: TGTGCCAGCAGCGCCGGGGAGACCCAGTACTTC.

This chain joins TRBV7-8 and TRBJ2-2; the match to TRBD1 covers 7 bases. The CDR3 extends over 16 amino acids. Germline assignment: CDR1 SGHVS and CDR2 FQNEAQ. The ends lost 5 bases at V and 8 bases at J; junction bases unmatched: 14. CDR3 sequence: CASSPPDREFVGELFF. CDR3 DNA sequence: TGTGCCAGCAGCCCGCCCGACAGGGAATTCGTTGGGGAGCTGTTTTTT.

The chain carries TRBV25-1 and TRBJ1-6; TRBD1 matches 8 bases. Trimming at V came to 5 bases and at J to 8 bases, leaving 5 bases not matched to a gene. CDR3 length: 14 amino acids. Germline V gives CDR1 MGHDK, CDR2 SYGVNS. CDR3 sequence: CASSPGTGYSPLHF. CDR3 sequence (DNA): TGTGCCAGCAGTCCCGGGACAGGATATTCACCCCTCCACTTT.

The CDR3 sequence is CARGQAVNTGELFF. CDR3 bases: TGTGCCAGGGGACAGGCGGTAAACACCGGGGAGCTGTTTTTT. The chain employs TRBV2 and TRBJ2-2, with 8 bases aligning to TRBD1. Germline V lookup: CDR1 SNHLY, CDR2 FYNNEI. This CDR3 comprises 14 residues. Trimming at V came to 9 bases and at J to 2 bases, leaving 5 bases not matched to a gene.

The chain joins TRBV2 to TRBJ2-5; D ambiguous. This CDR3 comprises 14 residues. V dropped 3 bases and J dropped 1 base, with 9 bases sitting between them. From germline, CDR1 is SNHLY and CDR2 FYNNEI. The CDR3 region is CASSDLAAQETQYF. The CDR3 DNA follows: TGTGCCAGCAGTGATCTCGCGGCCCAAGAGACCCAGTACTTC.